A selection of T cell receptor beta chains follows, all from one sample in a study of cytomegalovirus exposure and HLA in healthy donors. The data were produced by immunoSEQ multiplex PCR, yet TCRdb's version contains in-frame clones alone and is incomplete. The sample records roughly 120,000 clones, around three quarters being singletons. The source material was PBMCs. Receptor source: a woman aged 60-75 years in good health and CMV-seropositive. The CDR3 runs from the conserved cysteine through the conserved F or W. The D gene is left open where the match is weak. Clone sizes are given selectively: once, few, many, or a class where the clone is expanded.

-	TRBD2	TRBV7-9	TRBJ2-7	CASSLGTSGSSYEQYF	TGTGCCAGCAGCTTAGGGACTAGCGGGAGCTCCTACGAGCAGTACTTC
-	TRBD2	TRBV9	TRBJ2-2	CASSAQGLAKNTGELFF	TGTGCCAGCAGCGCCCAGGGACTAGCAAAGAACACCGGGGAGCTGTTTTTT
-	-	TRBV27	TRBJ2-5	CASSSFGAGEETQYF	TGTGCCAGCAGCTCTTTTGGGGCAGGGGAAGAGACCCAGTACTTC
-	TRBD2	TRBV7-6	TRBJ2-2	CASSLVAGVGGELFF	TGTGCCAGCAGCTTAGTAGCGGGAGTTGGCGGGGAGCTGTTTTTT
few	TRBD1	TRBV19	TRBJ1-1	CASIQGTEAFF	TGTGCCAGTATACAGGGGACCGAAGCTTTCTTT
-	TRBD1	TRBV6-5	TRBJ1-2	CASSKPGQGGGGYTF	TGTGCCAGCAGTAAACCGGGACAGGGAGGAGGTGGCTACACCTTC
-	-	TRBV9	TRBJ1-5	CASSVVNPLNRAYSNQPQHF	TGTGCCAGCAGCGTAGTCAATCCCCTTAACAGGGCTTATAGCAATCAGCCCCAGCATTTT
-	TRBD1	TRBV7-2	TRBJ1-3	CASSLRQGGNTIYF	TGTGCCAGCAGCTTGAGACAGGGGGGAAACACCATATATTTT
-	TRBD2	TRBV5-6	TRBJ2-5	CASSWGGVLQETQYF	TGTGCCAGCAGCTGGGGGGGGGTTCTTCAAGAGACCCAGTACTTC
-	-	TRBV7-9	TRBJ1-3	CASSLAQGSGNTIYF	TGTGCCAGCAGCTTAGCGCAGGGGTCGGGAAACACCATATATTTT
once	-	TRBV7-2	TRBJ2-2	CASSPTSHAGELFF	TGTGCCAGCAGCCCGACTAGTCACGCCGGGGAGCTGTTTTTT
-	TRBD2	TRBV30	TRBJ2-2	CASIPGGAGELFF	TGTGCCTCTATCCCGGGGGGGGCCGGGGAGCTGTTTTTT
-	TRBD1	TRBV18	TRBJ1-3	CASSLSPGTGLNSGNTIYF	TGTGCCAGCTCACTAAGTCCCGGGACAGGGCTAAACTCTGGAAACACCATATATTTT
-	TRBD2	TRBV18	TRBJ2-5	CASSLAGANQETQYF	TGTGCCAGCTCATTAGCGGGGGCGAACCAAGAGACCCAGTACTTC
-	-	TRBV5-1	TRBJ1-2	CASSLEQGNGYTF	TGCGCCAGCAGCTTGGAGCAGGGCAATGGCTACACCTTC